One and the same sample provided the 16 T cell receptor beta chains below, sequenced in a study of shared clonotypes between healthy human individuals. Sequenced by immunoSEQ multiplex PCR; TCRdb stores in-frame clones only, minus some. There are some 2 million clones in the sample; approximately 94% occur only once, and 1.2% lies in the top ten. Terminally differentiated effector memory CD45RA+ cells were left out of the naive CD8 fraction, which was CD45RO-negative and positively selected for CCR7. Sequencing was carried out using naive CD8+ T cells sorted from blood. These receptor sequences come from a man between 18 and 29 years old in good health.

J is TRBJ2-3 and V is TRBV27, with D tentatively TRBD2 (5 bases). The V end lost 1 base, the J end lost 0 bases, and 11 bases lay between the germline ends. The CDR3 extends over 16 amino acids. Germline assignment: CDR1 MNHEY and CDR2 SMNVEV (reference sequence). The CDR3 DNA follows: TGTGCCAGCAGTTTATGGGGAGAGGGAAGCACAGATACGCAGTATTTT. Translating gives CASSLWGEGSTDTQYF.

The V gene is TRBV19, the J gene TRBJ2-1; the match to TRBD1 covers 7 bases. V was clipped by 5 bases and J by 1 base; unmatched bases: 5. CDR1 and CDR2 (germline): LNHDA, SQIVND (reference sequence). The CDR3 is made up of 15 amino acids. DNA for the CDR3: TGTGCCAGTAGTCCCAGGGACAGTTCCTACAATGAGCAGTTCTTC. Its translation: CASSPRDSSYNEQFF.

J is TRBJ2-5 and V is TRBV1; TRBD2, the D gene given by the table, was not confirmed from the DNA. TRBV1 corresponds to a pseudogene. The CDR3 covers 14 residues. The CDR3 loop is CTSSPGVGRETQYF. The CDR3 DNA is TGCACCAGCAGCCCGGGAGTCGGTCGAGAGACCCAGTACTTC.

The gene calls are TRBV6-6 and TRBJ2-1, with D possibly being TRBD2 (6 bases). The CDR3 runs to 16 residues. The germline V gene encodes CDR1 MNHNY and CDR2 SVGAGI (reference sequence). V was shortened by 3 bases and J by 2 bases, with 14 bases between the two germline ends. CDR3 loop: CASSYLRDVPYNEQFF. The CDR3 nucleotides are TGTGCCAGCAGTTATTTGCGGGACGTGCCCTACAATGAGCAGTTCTTC.

This sequence joins TRBV7-9 and TRBJ2-1; no reliable D call. The CDR3 sequence is 13 residues long. The V end was cut by 6 bases, the J end by 8 bases, with 14 bases between. From germline, CDR1 is SEHNR and CDR2 FQNEAQ (reference sequence). CDR3 DNA sequence: TGTGCCAGCAGGGCCCCAATACCCCATGAGCAGTTCTTC. Protein sequence: CASRAPIPHEQFF.

This chain links TRBV30 with TRBJ1-6, with D possibly matching TRBD1 (6 bases). CDR1 and CDR2 (germline): GTSNPN, SVGIG (reference sequence). The CDR3 runs 15 residues. The V and J ends lost 2 bases and 8 bases respectively, with 16 bases between them. For the CDR3, the DNA is TGTGCCTGGAGTCGCGACTCCGAGGGGGATTCACCCCTCCACTTT. This gives the protein CAWSRDSEGDSPLHF.

The chain couples TRBV4-3 to TRBJ1-6; no firm D call. The CDR3 sequence is 16 residues long. V was trimmed by 0 bases and J by 10 bases, leaving 16 bases between them. Germline values: CDR1 LGHNA, CDR2 YSLEER. In DNA, the CDR3 is TGCGCCAGCAGCCAAGATCTAAGCAGTTTATCCTCACCCCTCCACTTT. Amino acid sequence: CASSQDLSSLSSPLHF.

The chain uses TRBV6-1 and TRBJ1-5; possibly TRBD1 for D (5 bases). Germline CDR1 is MNHNS and CDR2 is SASEGT. There are 13 residues in the CDR3. The V and J ends lost 6 bases and 8 bases respectively, with 14 bases between them. The CDR3: CASRDQGWEPQHF. The CDR3 DNA reads TGTGCCAGCAGAGACCAGGGTTGGGAGCCCCAGCATTTT.

This CDR3 is CASSGSWDYQETQYF. CDR3 nucleotide sequence: TGTGCCAGCAGTGGGTCGTGGGACTACCAAGAGACCCAGTACTTC. V is TRBV27 and J is TRBJ2-5, with D tentatively TRBD2 (6 bases). There are 15 residues in the CDR3. Trimming took 5 bases from V and 0 from J, leaving 13 bases between them. CDR1 and CDR2 (germline): MNHEY, SMNVEV (reference sequence).

CDR3 in DNA: TGCAGCGTTGAACTACAGGGGTTAGAGCAGTACTTC. This encodes CSVELQGLEQYF. The chain combines TRBV29-1 with TRBJ2-7; 7 nucleotides align to TRBD1. The V and J ends lost 2 bases and 7 bases, in that order; junction bases with no gene match: 5. This CDR3 contains 12 residues. The germline V gene encodes CDR1 SQVTM and CDR2 ANQGSEA.

This chain joins TRBV13 and TRBJ2-7; TRBD1 matches at 7 bases. CDR3 length equals 16 residues. V shed 0 bases and J 4 bases; nucleotides not matched to a gene: 9. The V gene's germline CDR1 is PRHDT and CDR2 FYEKMQ (reference sequence). The DNA of the CDR3 is TGTGCCAGCAGCTTAGGGACGGGACAGAGGATTTACGAGCAGTACTTC. This encodes CASSLGTGQRIYEQYF.

The chain combines TRBV4-1 with TRBJ2-1, with 7 bases fitting TRBD1. CDR1 MGHRA and CDR2 YSYEKL come from the germline V gene. CDR3 length equals 16 residues. V shed 2 bases, J shed 0 bases, and the junction held 4 bases outside the gene matches. The CDR3: CASSQHYRGSYNEQFF. CDR3 in DNA: TGCGCCAGCAGCCAACACTACAGGGGCTCCTACAATGAGCAGTTCTTC.

The chain uses TRBV6-5 and TRBJ1-4, with D unclear. The CDR3 length is 16 residues. Germline V gene data show CDR1 as MNHEY and CDR2 as SVGAGI. The V end was cut by 2 bases, the J end by 2 bases, with 12 bases between. The CDR3 sequence: CASSYAWEGTNEKLFF. CDR3 DNA sequence: TGTGCCAGCAGTTACGCATGGGAAGGCACTAATGAAAAACTGTTTTTT.

The rearrangement uses TRBV6-5 and TRBJ2-7, with D hard to call. V shed 2 bases and J shed 6 bases, with 11 bases lying between them. Per the germline V gene, CDR1 is MNHEY and CDR2 is SVGAGI. The CDR3 runs 13 residues. The DNA for the CDR3 is TGTGCCAGCAGTTACCTTGAATCCCTCGAGCAGTACTTC. Translating it yields CASSYLESLEQYF.

J is TRBJ2-7 and V is TRBV28; 8 bases are shared with TRBD1. CDR1 and CDR2 (germline): MDHEN, SYDVKM. J gave up 2 bases and V 4 bases, and 13 bases lay outside the gene matches. The CDR3 has 17 residues. DNA of the CDR3: TGTGCCAGCAGTTCTACTCCGGACAGGGCTGAAACCTACGAGCAGTACTTC. Translation gives CASSSTPDRAETYEQYF.

The rearrangement uses TRBV30 and TRBJ2-7; possibly TRBD1 or TRBD2 for D (6 bases each). The CDR3 contains 14 residues. Trimming cost V 4 bases and J 4 bases, with 17 bases left between them. Per germline, CDR1 GTSNPN and CDR2 SVGIG (reference sequence). CDR3 in DNA: TGTGCCTGGACGGAGGGGAACAGGGAATACGAGCAGTACTTC. Translating gives CAWTEGNREYEQYF.